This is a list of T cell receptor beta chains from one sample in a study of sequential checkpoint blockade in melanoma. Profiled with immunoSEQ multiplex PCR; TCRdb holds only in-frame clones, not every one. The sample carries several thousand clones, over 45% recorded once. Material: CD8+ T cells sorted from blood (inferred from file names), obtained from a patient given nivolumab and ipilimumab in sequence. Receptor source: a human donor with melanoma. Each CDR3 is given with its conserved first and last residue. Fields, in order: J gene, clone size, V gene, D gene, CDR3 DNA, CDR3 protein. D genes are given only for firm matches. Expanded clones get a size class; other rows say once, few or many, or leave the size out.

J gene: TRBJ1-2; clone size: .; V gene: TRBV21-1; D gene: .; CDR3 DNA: TGTGCCAGCCACCGCAGCCAATCTGAGGGCATGGGTGGGAACTATGGCTACACCTTC; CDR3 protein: CASHRSQSEGMGGNYGYTF
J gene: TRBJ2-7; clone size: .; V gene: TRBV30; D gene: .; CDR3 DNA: TGTGCCTGGATGTCCGGGGTTTGGCCCTACGAGCAGTACTTC; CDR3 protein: CAWMSGVWPYEQYF
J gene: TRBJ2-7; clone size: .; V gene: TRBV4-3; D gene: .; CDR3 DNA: TGCGCCAGCAGCCAAGATTCTCAGACCTACGAGCAGTACTTC; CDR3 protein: CASSQDSQTYEQYF
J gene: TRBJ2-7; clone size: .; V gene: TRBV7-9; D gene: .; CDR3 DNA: TGTGCCAGCAGCTCGACAGATAAACCCCTCTACGAGCAGTACTTC; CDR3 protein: CASSSTDKPLYEQYF
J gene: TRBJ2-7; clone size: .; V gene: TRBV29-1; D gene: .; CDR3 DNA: TGCAGCGTTGCGGAGGACTTCTACGAGCAGTACTTC; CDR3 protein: CSVAEDFYEQYF
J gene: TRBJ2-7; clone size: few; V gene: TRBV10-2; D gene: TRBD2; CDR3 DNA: TGCGCCAGCAGTCTAGCGGGAGTCGAGCAGTACTTC; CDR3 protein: CASSLAGVEQYF
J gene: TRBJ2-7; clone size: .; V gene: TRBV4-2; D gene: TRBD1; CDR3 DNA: TGTGCCAGCAGCCAAGTAGGACAGGGAATCTACGAGCAGTACTTC; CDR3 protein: CASSQVGQGIYEQYF
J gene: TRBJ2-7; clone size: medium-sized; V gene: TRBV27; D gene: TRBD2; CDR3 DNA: TGTGCCAGCAGCAAAGGGAGGGACGGCTACGAGCAGTACTTC; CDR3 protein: CASSKGRDGYEQYF
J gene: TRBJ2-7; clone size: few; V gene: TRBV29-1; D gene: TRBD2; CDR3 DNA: TGCAGCGGGACTAGCGGGAGCTCCTACGAGCAGTACTTC; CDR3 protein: CSGTSGSSYEQYF
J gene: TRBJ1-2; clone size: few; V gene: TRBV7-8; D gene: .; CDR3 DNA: TGTGCCAGCAGCAGGGAGGGCTATGGCTACACCTTC; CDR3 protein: CASSREGYGYTF